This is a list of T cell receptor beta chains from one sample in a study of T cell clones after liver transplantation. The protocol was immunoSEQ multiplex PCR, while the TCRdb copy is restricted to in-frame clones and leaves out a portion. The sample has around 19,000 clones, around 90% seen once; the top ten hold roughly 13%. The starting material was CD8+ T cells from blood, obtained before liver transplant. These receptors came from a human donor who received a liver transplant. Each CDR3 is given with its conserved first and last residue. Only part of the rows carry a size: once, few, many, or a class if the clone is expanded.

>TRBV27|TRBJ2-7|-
CASSFGPYYEQYF
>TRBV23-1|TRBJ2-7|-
CASGPGLARPRVYEQYF
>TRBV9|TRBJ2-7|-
CASSPTIRGYEQYF
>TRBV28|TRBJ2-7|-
CASSPVGITYEQYF
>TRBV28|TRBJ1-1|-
CAGGEPNTEAFF
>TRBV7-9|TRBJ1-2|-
CASSLEGIWTGYTF
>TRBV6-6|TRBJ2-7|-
CASSSEGYEQYF
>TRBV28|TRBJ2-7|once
CASSLEGYVFKQYF
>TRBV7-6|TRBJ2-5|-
CASSFISQETQYF
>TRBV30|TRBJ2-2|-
CAWTQGGELFF
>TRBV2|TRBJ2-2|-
CASSDQRAPTTGELFF
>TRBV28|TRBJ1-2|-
CASSLAGDNYGYTF
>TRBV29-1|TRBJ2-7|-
CSVGRGSRTEQYF
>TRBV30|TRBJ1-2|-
CAWRPDGYTF
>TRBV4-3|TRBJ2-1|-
CASSQGPSGVEQFF
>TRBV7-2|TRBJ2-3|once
CASSLLAGVMQYF
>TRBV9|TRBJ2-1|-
CASSPLRQSSYNEQFF
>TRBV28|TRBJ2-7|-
CASRGLRGGRYEQYF
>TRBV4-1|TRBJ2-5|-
CASSQVPSMGQETQYF
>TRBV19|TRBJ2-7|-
CASSPMVSGVYEQYF
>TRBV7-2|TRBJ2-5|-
CASSLDGHPETQYF
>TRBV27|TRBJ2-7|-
CASSWEGTSSYEQYF